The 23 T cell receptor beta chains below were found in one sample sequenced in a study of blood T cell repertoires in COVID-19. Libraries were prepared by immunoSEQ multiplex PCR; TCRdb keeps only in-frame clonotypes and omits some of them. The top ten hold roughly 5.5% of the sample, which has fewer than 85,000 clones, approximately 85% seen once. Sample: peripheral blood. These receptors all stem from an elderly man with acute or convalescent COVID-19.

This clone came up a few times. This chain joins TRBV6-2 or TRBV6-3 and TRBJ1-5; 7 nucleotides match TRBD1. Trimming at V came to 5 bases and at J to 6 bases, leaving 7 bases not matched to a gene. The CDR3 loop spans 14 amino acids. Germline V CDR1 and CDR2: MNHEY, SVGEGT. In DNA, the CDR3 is TGTGCCAGCAGTCTGACAGGGAGCGGTCAGCCCCAGCATTTT. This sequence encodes CASSLTGSGQPQHF.

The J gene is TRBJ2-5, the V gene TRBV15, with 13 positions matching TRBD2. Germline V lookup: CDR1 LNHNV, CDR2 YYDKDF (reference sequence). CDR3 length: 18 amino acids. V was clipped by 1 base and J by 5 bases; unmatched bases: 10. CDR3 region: CATSRGEGLAGDRETQYF. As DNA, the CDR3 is TGTGCCACCAGCAGAGGAGAAGGACTAGCGGGAGACAGGGAGACCCAGTACTTC.

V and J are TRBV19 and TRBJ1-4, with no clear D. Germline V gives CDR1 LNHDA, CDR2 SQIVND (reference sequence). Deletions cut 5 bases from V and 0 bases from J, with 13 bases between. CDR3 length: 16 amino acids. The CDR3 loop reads CASSSHTRTTNEKLFF. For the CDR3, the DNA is TGTGCCAGTAGTTCCCACACCCGTACAACTAATGAAAAACTGTTTTTT.

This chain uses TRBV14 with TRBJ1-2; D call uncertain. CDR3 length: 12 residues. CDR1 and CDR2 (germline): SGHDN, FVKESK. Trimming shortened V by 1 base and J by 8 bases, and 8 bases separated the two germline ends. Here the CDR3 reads CASSQVEGGYTF. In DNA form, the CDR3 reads TGTGCCAGCAGCCAAGTTGAGGGCGGCTACACCTTC.

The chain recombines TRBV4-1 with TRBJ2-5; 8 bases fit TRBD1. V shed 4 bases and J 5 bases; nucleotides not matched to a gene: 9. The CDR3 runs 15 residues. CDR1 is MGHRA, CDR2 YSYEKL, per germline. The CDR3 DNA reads TGCGCCAGCAGCCCCTGGACAGGGATGGGCGAGACCCAGTACTTC. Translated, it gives CASSPWTGMGETQYF.

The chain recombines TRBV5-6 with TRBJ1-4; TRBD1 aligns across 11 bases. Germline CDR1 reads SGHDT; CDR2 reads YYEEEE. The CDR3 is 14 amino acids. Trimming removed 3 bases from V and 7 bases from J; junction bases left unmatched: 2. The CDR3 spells CASSSDRGREKLFF. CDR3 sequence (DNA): TGTGCCAGCAGCTCGGACAGGGGGCGTGAAAAACTGTTTTTT. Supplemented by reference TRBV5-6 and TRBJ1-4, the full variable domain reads DAGVTQSPTHLIKTRGQQVTLRCSPKSGHDTVSWYQQALGQGPQFIFQYYEEEERQRGNFPDRFSGHQFPNYSSELNVNALLLGDSALYLCASSSDRGREKLFFGSGTQLSVL.

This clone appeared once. CDR3 sequence reads: CASSQTSGGARETQYF. CDR3 DNA: TGCGCCAGCAGCCAGACTAGCGGGGGGGCGCGGGAGACCCAGTACTTC. The rearrangement uses TRBV5-1 and TRBJ2-5; 14 bases match TRBD2. Per the germline V gene, CDR1 is SGHRS and CDR2 is YFSETQ. The V gene end was trimmed by 4 bases and the J gene end by 5 bases; junction bases not matched to a gene: 7. This CDR3 spans 16 amino acids. Full variable domain (missing parts from reference TRBV5-1 and TRBJ2-5): KAGVTQTPRYLIKTRGQQVTLSCSPISGHRSVSWYQQTPGQGLQFLFEYFSETQRNKGNFPGRFSGRQFSNSRSEMNVSTLELGDSALYLCASSQTSGGARETQYFGPGTRLLVL.

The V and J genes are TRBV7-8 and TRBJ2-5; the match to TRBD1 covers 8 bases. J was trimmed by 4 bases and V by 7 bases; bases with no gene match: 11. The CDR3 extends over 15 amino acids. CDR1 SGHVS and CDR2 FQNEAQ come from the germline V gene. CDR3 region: CASTIAQGEVETQYF. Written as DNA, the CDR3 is TGTGCCAGCACCATTGCACAGGGGGAGGTAGAGACCCAGTACTTC.

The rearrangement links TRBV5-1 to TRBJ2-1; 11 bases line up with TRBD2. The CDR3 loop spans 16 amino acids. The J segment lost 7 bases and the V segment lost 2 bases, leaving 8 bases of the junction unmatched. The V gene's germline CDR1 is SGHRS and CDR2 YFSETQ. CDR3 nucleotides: TGCGCCAGCAGCTTAACGGGACTAGCGGAGGGGAATGAGCAGTTCTTC. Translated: CASSLTGLAEGNEQFF.

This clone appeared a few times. The chain's CDR3 is CASSLGSGDEQYF. Written as DNA, the CDR3 is TGTGCCAGCAGCTTGGGGAGCGGAGACGAGCAGTACTTC. V usage is TRBV7-9 and J usage is TRBJ2-7, with D perhaps TRBD2 (5 bases). Germline V gene lookup returns CDR1 SEHNR and CDR2 FQNEAQ (reference sequence). The CDR3 contains 13 residues. The germline V and J ends were trimmed by 3 bases and 5 bases, with 11 bases remaining between them.

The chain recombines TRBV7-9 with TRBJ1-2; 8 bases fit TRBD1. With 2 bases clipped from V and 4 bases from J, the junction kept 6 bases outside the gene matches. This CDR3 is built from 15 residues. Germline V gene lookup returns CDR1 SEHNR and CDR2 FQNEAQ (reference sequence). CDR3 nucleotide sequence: TGTGCCAGCAGCTTAATCAGGGGGCGCGGCTATGGCTACACCTTC. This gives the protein CASSLIRGRGYGYTF.

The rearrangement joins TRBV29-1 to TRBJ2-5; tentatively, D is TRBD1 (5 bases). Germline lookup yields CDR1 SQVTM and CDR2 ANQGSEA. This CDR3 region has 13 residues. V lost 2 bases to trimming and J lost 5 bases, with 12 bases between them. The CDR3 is CSVEKGLGETQYF. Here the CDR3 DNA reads TGCAGCGTTGAAAAGGGGCTCGGGGAGACCCAGTACTTC.

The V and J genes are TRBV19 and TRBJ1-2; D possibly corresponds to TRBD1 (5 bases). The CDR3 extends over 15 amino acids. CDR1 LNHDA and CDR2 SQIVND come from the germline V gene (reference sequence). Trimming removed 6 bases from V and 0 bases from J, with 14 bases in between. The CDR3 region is CASSTGGNPNYGYTF. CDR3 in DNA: TGTGCCAGTAGCACGGGGGGGAATCCTAACTATGGCTACACCTTC.

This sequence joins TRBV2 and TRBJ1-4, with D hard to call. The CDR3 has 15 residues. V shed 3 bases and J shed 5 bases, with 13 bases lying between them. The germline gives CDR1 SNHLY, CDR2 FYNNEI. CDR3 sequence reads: CASSDVRRINEKLFF. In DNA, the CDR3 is TGTGCCAGCAGTGACGTTCGGCGGATAAATGAAAAACTGTTTTTT.

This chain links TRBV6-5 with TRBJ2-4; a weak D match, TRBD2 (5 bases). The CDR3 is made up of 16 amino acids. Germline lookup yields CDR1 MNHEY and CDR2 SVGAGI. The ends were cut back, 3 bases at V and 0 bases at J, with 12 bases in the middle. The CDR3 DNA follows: TGTGCCAGCAGTTATTCGGGGTTCCTAGCCAAAAACATTCAGTACTTC. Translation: CASSYSGFLAKNIQYF.

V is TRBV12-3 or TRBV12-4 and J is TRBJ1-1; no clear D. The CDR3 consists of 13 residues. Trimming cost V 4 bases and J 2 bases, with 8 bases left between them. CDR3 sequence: CASSYGDNTEAFF. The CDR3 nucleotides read TGTGCCAGCAGTTACGGGGATAACACTGAAGCTTTCTTT.

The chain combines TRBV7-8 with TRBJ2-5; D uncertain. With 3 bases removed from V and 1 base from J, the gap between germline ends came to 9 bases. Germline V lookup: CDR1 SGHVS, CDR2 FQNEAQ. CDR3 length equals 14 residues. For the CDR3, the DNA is TGTGCCAGCAGCTTGTTCCGTCTCCAAGAGACCCAGTACTTC. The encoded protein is CASSLFRLQETQYF.

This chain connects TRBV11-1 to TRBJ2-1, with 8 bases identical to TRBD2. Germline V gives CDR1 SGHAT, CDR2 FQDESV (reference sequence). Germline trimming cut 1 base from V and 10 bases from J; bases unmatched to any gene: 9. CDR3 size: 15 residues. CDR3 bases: TGTGCCAGCAGCTTAGGCGGGAGGACACCCCGGGAGCAGTTCTTC. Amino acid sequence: CASSLGGRTPREQFF.

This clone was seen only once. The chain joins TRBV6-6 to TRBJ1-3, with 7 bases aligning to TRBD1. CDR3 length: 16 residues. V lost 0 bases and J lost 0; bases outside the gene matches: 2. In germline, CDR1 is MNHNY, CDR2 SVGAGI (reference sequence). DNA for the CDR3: TGTGCCAGCAGTTACTCGACAGGGAACTCTGGAAACACCATATATTTT. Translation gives CASSYSTGNSGNTIYF.

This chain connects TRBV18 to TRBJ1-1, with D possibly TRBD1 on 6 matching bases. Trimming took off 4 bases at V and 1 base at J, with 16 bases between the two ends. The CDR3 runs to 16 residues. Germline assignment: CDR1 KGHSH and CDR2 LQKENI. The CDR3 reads CASSQSLTGPNTEAFF. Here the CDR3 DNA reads TGTGCCAGCTCACAGTCCTTGACAGGTCCGAACACTGAAGCTTTCTTT.

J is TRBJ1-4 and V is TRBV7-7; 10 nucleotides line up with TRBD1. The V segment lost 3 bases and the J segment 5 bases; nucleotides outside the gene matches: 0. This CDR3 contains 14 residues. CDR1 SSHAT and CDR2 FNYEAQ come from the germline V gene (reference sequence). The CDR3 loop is CASSLGQGNEKLFF. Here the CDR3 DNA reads TGTGCCAGCAGCTTGGGACAGGGGAATGAAAAACTGTTTTTT. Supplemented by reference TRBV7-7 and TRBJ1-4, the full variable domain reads GAGVSQSPRYKVTKRGQDVTLRCDPISSHATLYWYQQALGQGPEFLTYFNYEAQPDKSGLPSDRFSAERPEGSISTLTIQRTEQRDSAMYRCASSLGQGNEKLFFGSGTQLSVL.

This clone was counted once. CDR3 protein: CASSHPRAGTVNEQFF. The CDR3 DNA is TGTGCCAGCAGTCACCCCAGGGCTGGGACTGTCAATGAGCAGTTCTTC. This rearrangement joins TRBV28 to TRBJ2-1; TRBD2 is a possible D gene (6 bases). The V end was cut by 5 bases, the J end by 6 bases, with 20 bases between. The germline CDR1 and CDR2 sequences are MDHEN and SYDVKM. The CDR3 totals 16 residues.

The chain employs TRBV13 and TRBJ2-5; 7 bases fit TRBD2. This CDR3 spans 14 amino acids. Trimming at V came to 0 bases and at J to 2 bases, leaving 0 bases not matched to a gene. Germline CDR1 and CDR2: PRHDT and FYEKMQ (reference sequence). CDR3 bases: TGTGCCAGCAGCTTAGGAGCGGGGCAAGAGACCCAGTACTTC. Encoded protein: CASSLGAGQETQYF.